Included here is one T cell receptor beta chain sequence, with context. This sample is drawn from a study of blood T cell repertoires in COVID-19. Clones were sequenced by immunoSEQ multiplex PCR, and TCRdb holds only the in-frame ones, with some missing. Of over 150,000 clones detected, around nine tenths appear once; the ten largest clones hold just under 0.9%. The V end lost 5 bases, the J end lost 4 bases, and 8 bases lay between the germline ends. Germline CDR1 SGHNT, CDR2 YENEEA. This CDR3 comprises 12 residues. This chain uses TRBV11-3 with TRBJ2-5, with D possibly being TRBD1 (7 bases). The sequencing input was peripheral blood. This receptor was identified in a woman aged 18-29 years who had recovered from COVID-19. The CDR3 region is CASSQGGETQYF. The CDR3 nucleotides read TGTGCCAGCAGCCAGGGGGGAGAGACCCAGTACTTC.